The 2 T cell receptor beta chains below come from one sample, sequenced in a study of blood T cell repertoires in COVID-19. Sequencing was performed with immunoSEQ multiplex PCR; in TCRdb, only in-frame clones are kept and a portion is missing. Here the sample spans approximately 500,000 clones, more than 75% being singletons. The sequenced material came from PBMCs or T cells enriched from blood (not recorded which). Receptors were obtained from a woman aged 40 to 50 who had recovered from COVID-19.

The chain carries TRBV4-1 and TRBJ1-1; D call uncertain. Trimming left V 4 bases short and J 1 base short, with 10 bases between. This CDR3 is built from 14 residues. The germline gives CDR1 MGHRA, CDR2 YSYEKL. The CDR3 loop reads CASSPNQANTEAFF. The CDR3 region has the DNA TGCGCCAGCAGCCCCAATCAAGCGAACACTGAAGCTTTCTTT.

This clone was seen only a few times. J is TRBJ2-7 and V is TRBV15; TRBD1 agrees at 11 bases. The CDR3 sequence is 21 residues long. Trimming removed 5 bases from V and 2 bases from J; junction bases left unmatched: 23. Germline V lookup: CDR1 LNHNV, CDR2 YYDKDF (reference sequence). In DNA form, the CDR3 reads TGTGCCACCAGCCGCTATGCGGATCCTGGGACAGGGGGTTTCAGGCCCTACGAGCAGTACTTC. Translated: CATSRYADPGTGGFRPYEQYF.